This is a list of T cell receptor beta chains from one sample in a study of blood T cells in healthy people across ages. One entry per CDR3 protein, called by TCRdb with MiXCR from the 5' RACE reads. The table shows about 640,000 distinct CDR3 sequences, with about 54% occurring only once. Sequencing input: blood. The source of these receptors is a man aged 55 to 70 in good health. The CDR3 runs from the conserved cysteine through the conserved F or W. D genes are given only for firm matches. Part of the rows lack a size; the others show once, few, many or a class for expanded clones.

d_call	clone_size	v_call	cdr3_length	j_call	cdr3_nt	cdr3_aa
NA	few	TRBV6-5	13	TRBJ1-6	TGTGCCAGCAGAGCCGACAGAAATTCACCCCTCCACTTT	CASRADRNSPLHF
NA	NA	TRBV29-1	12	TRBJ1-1	TGCAGCGTTGGGGTCGGGGTCACTGAAGCTTTCTTT	CSVGVGVTEAFF
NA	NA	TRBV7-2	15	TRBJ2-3	TGTGCCAGCAGCTTAGCGTCGGTCCTCACAGATACGCAGTATTTT	CASSLASVLTDTQYF
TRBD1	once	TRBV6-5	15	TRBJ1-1	TGTGCCAGCAGTTCACTTGGACAGGGGAACACTGAAGCTTTCTTT	CASSSLGQGNTEAFF
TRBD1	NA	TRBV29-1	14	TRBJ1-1	TGCAGCGTTGACAAGGACAGGGCGAACACTGAAGCTTTCTTT	CSVDKDRANTEAFF
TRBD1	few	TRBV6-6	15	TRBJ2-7	TGTGCCAGCAGCCACGGACAGGGGATGACCTACGAGCAGTACTTC	CASSHGQGMTYEQYF
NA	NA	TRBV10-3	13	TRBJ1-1	TGTGCCATCAGTGGAGGAACGAACACTGAAGCTTTCTTT	CAISGGTNTEAFF
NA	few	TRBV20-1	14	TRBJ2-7	TGCAGTGCTCTACCGGGGGGCGCCACCTACGAGCAGTACTTC	CSALPGGATYEQYF
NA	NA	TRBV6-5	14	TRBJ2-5	TGTGCCAGCAGCCACTCATCAGGCCGGGAGACCCAGTACTTC	CASSHSSGRETQYF
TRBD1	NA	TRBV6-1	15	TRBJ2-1	TGTGCCAGCAGTTCCGACAGGGGGTACTACAATGAGCAGTTCTTC	CASSSDRGYYNEQFF
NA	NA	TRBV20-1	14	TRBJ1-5	TGCAGTGCAGGGGGGGATTATAGCAATCAGCCCCAGCATTTT	CSAGGDYSNQPQHF
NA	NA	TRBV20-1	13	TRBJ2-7	TGCAGTGCTAAGGGCCCTACAACCTACGAGCAGTACTTC	CSAKGPTTYEQYF
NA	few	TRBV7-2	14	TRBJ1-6	TGTGCCAGCAGCAACAGGACAGCTAATTCACCCCTCCACTTT	CASSNRTANSPLHF
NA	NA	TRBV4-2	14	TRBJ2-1	TGTGCCAGCAGCCAGGATCGTCGGTACAATGAGCAGTTCTTC	CASSQDRRYNEQFF
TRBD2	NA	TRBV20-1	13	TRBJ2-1	TGCAGTGCTAGAGAGGGGCACCCGGGAGGGCAGTTCTTC	CSAREGHPGGQFF
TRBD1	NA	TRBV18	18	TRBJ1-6	TGTGCCAGCTCACCCGTCTCCGGGACAGGTCCCTATAATTCACCCCTCCACTTT	CASSPVSGTGPYNSPLHF
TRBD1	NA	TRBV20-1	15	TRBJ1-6	TGCAGTGCTGGCCCCCAGACAGGGCCGGATTCACCCCTCCACTTT	CSAGPQTGPDSPLHF